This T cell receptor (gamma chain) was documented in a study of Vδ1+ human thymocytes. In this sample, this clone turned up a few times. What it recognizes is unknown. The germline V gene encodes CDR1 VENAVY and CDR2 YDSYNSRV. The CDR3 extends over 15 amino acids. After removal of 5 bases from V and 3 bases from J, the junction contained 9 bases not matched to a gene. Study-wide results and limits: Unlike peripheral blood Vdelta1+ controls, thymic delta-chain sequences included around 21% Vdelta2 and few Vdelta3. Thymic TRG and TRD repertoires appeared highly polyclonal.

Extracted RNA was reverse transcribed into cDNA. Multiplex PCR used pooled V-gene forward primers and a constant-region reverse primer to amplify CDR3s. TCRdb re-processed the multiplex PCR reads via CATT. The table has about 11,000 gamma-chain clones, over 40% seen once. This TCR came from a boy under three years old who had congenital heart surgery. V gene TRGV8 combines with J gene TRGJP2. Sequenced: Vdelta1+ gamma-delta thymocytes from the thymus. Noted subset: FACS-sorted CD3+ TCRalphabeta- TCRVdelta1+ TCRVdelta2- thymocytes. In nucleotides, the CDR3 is TGTGCCACCTGGGCTGGGACGGGTAGTGATTGGATCAAGACGTTT. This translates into CATWAGTGSDWIKTF.